Detailed here is one TCR beta chain. From germline, CDR1 is MGHRA and CDR2 YSYEKL. The CDR3 totals 19 residues. J was trimmed by 3 bases and V by 0 bases; bases with no gene match: 9. This sample stems from a study of blood T cell repertoires in COVID-19. Study overall: Acute and convalescent COVID-19 samples came from the United States, Italy and Spain. The analysed material was cDNA or gDNA that came from T cells, B-cell-depleted T cells, or PBMCs.

Using immunoSEQ multiplex PCR, the repertoire was profiled, and TCRdb retains in-frame clones only, with some absent. In the table there are roughly 390,000 clones, roughly 85% of which are singletons. This TCR came from a woman aged 18-29 years with acute or convalescent COVID-19. Sequencing was performed on peripheral blood. V and J are TRBV4-1 and TRBJ2-5; 14 bases are a match to TRBD2. The CDR3 region is CASSQEGFTGLAGEETQYF. The DNA for the CDR3 is TGCGCCAGCAGCCAAGAGGGTTTTACGGGACTAGCGGGGGAAGAGACCCAGTACTTC.